These 9 T cell receptor beta chains were sequenced from one sample in a study of cytomegalovirus exposure and HLA in healthy donors. With 60 Vbeta and 13 Jbeta primers, the PCR was carried out. The assay was immunoSEQ multiplex PCR, and TCRdb's table has in-frame clones only and misses some. The sample includes tens of thousands of clones. Material: PBMCs. The receptors shown here come from a boy between 10 and 17 years old in good health and CMV-seronegative.

The chain employs TRBV12-5 and TRBJ2-7, with 10 bases fitting TRBD2. Germline V gene data show CDR1 as LGHNT and CDR2 as FRNRAP. Trimming at V came to 7 bases and at J to 3 bases, leaving 9 bases not matched to a gene. The CDR3 totals 15 residues. The CDR3 nucleotides are TGTGCTAGTGCCCTACTAGCGGGGTTTAGCTACGAGCAGTACTTC. Translated: CASALLAGFSYEQYF.

This chain links TRBV7-2 with TRBJ2-7; TRBD1 matches at 7 bases. J lost 6 bases, V lost 5 bases, and 10 bases had no gene match. Germline assignment: CDR1 SGHTA and CDR2 FQGNSA. CDR3 length equals 14 residues. The CDR3 DNA sequence: TGTGCCAGCAGCCGGGACAGCAAGCCAGCCGAGCAGTACTTC. It yields the protein CASSRDSKPAEQYF.

The chain combines TRBV30 with TRBJ2-5; TRBD2 matches at 9 bases. The CDR3 runs 15 residues. With V trimmed by 1 base and J by 1 base, 4 bases remained unmatched. The V gene's germline CDR1 is GTSNPN and CDR2 SVGIG (reference sequence). The CDR3, as DNA: TGTGCCTGGAGTGCGATAGCGGGAGTCCAAGAGACCCAGTACTTC. This gives the protein CAWSAIAGVQETQYF.

V and J are TRBV30 and TRBJ2-3, with a possible D match to TRBD1 (7 bases). Trimming took off 2 bases at V and 6 bases at J, with 12 bases between the two ends. CDR3 length: 13 residues. Germline CDR1 reads GTSNPN; CDR2 reads SVGIG (reference sequence). The chain's CDR3 is CAWSSSGGDTQYF. The CDR3 nucleotides are TGTGCCTGGAGTTCCTCAGGGGGGGATACGCAGTATTTT.

The chain links TRBV25-1 to TRBJ2-2; TRBD1 matches at 10 bases. The V gene's germline CDR1 is MGHDK and CDR2 SYGVNS. After removal of 2 bases from V and 4 bases from J, the junction contained 4 bases not matched to a gene. The CDR3 sequence is 16 residues long. The CDR3 loop is CASSETRDRGTGELFF. In DNA, the CDR3 is TGTGCCAGCAGTGAAACCCGGGACAGGGGCACCGGGGAGCTGTTTTTT.

The CDR3: CASSFRGQLAKNIQYF. CDR3 nucleotides: TGTGCCAGCAGCTTTCGCGGACAGCTAGCCAAAAACATTCAGTACTTC. The chain links TRBV7-2 to TRBJ2-4, with D possibly TRBD1 on 6 matching bases. Deletions cut 3 bases from V and 0 bases from J, with 12 bases between. CDR3 length: 16 amino acids. Germline V gene data show CDR1 as SGHTA and CDR2 as FQGNSA.

J is TRBJ1-3 and V is TRBV2, with a possible D match to TRBD1 (5 bases). This CDR3 region has 13 residues. Germline CDR1 reads SNHLY; CDR2 reads FYNNEI. V was clipped by 8 bases and J by 2 bases, with 10 bases between them. The CDR3 DNA sequence: TGTGCCAGCTGGATGGGGCCTGGAAACACCATATATTTT. Translation gives CASWMGPGNTIYF.

Points on this clone: The same CDR3 can be traced to other DNA sequences in this sample. This sequence joins TRBV7-2 and TRBJ2-7; D call uncertain. V was clipped by 5 bases and J by 2 bases, with 16 bases between them. The CDR3 covers 15 residues. The germline gives CDR1 SGHTA, CDR2 FQGNSA. Written as DNA, the CDR3 is TGTGCCAGCAGCCAAGAGGTACGGAGCGCCTACGAGCAGTACTTC. Translated, it gives CASSQEVRSAYEQYF.

The rearrangement uses TRBV5-4 and TRBJ2-7, with 8 bases that match TRBD2. V was clipped by 4 bases and J by 8 bases; unmatched bases: 11. The CDR3 runs 14 residues. Germline assignment: CDR1 SGHNT and CDR2 YYREEE (reference sequence). The CDR3 DNA follows: TGTGCCAGCAGCCGGGGGGGGGCTTTCCCGCAGCAGTACTTC. Its protein product is CASSRGGAFPQQYF. Drawing the rest from reference TRBV5-4 and TRBJ2-7, the complete variable domain is ETGVTQSPTHLIKTRGQQVTLRCSSQSGHNTVSWYQQALGQGPQFIFQYYREEENGRGNFPPRFSGLQFPNYSSELNVNALELDDSALYLCASSRGGAFPQQYFGPGTRLTVT.